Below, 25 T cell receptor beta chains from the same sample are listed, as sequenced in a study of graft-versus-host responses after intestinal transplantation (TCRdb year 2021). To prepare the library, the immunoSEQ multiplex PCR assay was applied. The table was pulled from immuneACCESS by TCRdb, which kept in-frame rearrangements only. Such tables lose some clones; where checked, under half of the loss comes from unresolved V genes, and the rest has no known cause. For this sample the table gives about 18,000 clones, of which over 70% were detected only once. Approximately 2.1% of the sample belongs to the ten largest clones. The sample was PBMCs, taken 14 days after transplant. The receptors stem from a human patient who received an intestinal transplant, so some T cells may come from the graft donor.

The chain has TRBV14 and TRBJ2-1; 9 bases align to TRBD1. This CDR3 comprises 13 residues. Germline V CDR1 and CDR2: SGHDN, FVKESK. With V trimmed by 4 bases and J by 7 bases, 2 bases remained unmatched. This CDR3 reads CASSLQGANEQFF. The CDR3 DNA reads TGTGCCAGCAGCCTACAGGGGGCGAATGAGCAGTTCTTC.

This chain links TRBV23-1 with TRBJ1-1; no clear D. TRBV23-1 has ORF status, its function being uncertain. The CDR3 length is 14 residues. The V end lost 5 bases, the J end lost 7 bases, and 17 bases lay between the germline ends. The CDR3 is CASSKVGSLIEAFF. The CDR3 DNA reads TGCGCCAGCAGTAAAGTGGGGTCCCTGATTGAAGCTTTCTTT.

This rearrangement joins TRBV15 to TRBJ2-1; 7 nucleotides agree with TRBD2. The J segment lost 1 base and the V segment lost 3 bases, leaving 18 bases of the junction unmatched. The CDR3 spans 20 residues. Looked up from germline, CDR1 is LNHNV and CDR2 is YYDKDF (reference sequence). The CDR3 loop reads CATSSYPREAPRCSYNEQFF. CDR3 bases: TGTGCCACCAGCAGTTACCCCCGGGAGGCCCCCCGTTGTTCCTACAATGAGCAGTTCTTC.

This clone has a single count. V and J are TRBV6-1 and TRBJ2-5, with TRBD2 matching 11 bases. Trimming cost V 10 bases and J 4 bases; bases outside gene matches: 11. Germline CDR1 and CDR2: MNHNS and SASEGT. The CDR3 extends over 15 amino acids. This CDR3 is CAIRLAGSRAETQYF. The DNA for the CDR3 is TGTGCCATAAGACTAGCGGGGAGTAGGGCAGAGACCCAGTACTTC.

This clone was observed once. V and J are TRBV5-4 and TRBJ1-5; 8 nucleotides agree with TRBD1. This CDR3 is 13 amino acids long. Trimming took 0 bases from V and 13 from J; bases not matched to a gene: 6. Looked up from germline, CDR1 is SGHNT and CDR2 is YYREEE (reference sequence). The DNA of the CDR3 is TGTGCCAGCAGCTTGGGATTGGGACAGGCACAGCATTTT. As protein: CASSLGLGQAQHF.

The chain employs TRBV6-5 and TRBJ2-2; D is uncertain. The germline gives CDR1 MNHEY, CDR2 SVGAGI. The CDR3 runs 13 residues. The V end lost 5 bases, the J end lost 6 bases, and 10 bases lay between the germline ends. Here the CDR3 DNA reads TGTGCCAGCAGTCGTTCTGGGGCCGGGGAGCTGTTTTTT. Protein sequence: CASSRSGAGELFF.

The CDR3 DNA reads as TGTGCCAGTAGTACCTCGGGGAGCTCCTATAATTCACCCCTCCACTTT. Residues: CASSTSGSSYNSPLHF. This chain uses TRBV19 with TRBJ1-6; D gene uncertain. This CDR3 spans 16 amino acids. Germline V gene lookup returns CDR1 LNHDA and CDR2 SQIVND (reference sequence). Trimming cost V 4 bases and J 0 bases, with 10 bases left between them.

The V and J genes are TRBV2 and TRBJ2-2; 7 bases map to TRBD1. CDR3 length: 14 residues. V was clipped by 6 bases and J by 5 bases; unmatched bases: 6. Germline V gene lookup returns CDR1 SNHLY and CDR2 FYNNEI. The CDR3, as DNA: TGTGCCAGCAGCGAGGGGGCCCGGACCGGGGAGCTGTTTTTT. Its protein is CASSEGARTGELFF.

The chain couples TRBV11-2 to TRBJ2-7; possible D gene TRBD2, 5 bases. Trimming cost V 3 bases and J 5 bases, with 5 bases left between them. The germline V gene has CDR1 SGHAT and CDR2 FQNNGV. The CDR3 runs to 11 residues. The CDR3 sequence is CASSFGNEQYF. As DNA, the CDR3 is TGTGCCAGCAGCTTCGGGAACGAGCAGTACTTC.

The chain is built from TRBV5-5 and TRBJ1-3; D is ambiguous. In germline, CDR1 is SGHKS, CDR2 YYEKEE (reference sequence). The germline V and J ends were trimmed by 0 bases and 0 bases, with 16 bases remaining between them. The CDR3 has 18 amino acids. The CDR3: CASSLEALITASGNTIYF. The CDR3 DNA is TGTGCCAGCAGCTTGGAGGCTCTCATCACAGCCTCTGGAAACACCATATATTTT. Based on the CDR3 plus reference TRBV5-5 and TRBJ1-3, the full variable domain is DAGVTQSPTHLIKTRGQQVTLRCSPISGHKSVSWYQQVLGQGPQFIFQYYEKEERGRGNFPDRFSARQFPNYSSELNVNALLLGDSALYLCASSLEALITASGNTIYFGEGSWLTVV.

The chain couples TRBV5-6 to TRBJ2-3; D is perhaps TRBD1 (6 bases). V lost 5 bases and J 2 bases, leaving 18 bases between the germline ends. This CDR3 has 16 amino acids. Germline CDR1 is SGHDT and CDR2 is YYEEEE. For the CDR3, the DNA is TGTGCCAGCAGACACCAAGGGGGTTCCTACACAGATACGCAGTATTTT. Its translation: CASRHQGGSYTDTQYF. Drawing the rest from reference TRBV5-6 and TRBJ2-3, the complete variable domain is DAGVTQSPTHLIKTRGQQVTLRCSPKSGHDTVSWYQQALGQGPQFIFQYYEEEERQRGNFPDRFSGHQFPNYSSELNVNALLLGDSALYLCASRHQGGSYTDTQYFGPGTRLTVL.

The CDR3 region is CASSLGSNQPQHF. CDR3 coding DNA: TGCGCCAGCAGCTTGGGTAGCAATCAGCCCCAGCATTTT. V usage is TRBV5-1 and J usage is TRBJ1-5; D is unclear. Germline values: CDR1 SGHRS, CDR2 YFSETQ. The CDR3 runs 13 residues. With 0 bases removed from V and 0 bases from J, the gap between germline ends came to 1 base.

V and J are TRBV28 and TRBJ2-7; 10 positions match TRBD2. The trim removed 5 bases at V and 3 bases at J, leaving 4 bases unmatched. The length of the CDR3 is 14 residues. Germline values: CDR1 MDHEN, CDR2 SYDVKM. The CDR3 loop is CASSTPSGSYEQYF. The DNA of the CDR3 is TGTGCCAGCAGTACCCCTAGCGGGAGCTACGAGCAGTACTTC.

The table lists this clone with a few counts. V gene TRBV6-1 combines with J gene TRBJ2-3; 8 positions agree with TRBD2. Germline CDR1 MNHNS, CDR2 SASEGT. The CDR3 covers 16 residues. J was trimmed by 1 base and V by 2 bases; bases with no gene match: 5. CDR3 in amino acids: CASSEIGRGGTDTQYF. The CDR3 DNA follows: TGTGCCAGCAGTGAAATAGGGCGGGGGGGCACAGATACGCAGTATTTT.

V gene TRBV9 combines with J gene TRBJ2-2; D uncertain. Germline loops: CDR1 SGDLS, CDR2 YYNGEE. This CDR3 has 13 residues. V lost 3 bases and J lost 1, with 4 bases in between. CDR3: CASSAGNTGELFF. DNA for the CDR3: TGTGCCAGCAGCGCAGGGAACACCGGGGAGCTGTTTTTT.

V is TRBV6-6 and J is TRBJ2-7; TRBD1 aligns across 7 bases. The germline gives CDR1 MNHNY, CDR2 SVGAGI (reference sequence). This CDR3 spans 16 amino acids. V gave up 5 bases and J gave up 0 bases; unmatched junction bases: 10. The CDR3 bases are TGTGCCAGCAGTATACAGGGGCGACAATTCTCCTACGAGCAGTACTTC. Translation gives CASSIQGRQFSYEQYF.

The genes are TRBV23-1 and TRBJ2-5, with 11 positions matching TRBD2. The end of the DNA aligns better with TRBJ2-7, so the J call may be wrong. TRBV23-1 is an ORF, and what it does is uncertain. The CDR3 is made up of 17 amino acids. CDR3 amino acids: CASSQYKLAGVPYEQYF. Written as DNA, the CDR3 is TGCGCCAGCAGTCAATACAAACTAGCGGGAGTCCCCTACGAGCAGTACTTC.

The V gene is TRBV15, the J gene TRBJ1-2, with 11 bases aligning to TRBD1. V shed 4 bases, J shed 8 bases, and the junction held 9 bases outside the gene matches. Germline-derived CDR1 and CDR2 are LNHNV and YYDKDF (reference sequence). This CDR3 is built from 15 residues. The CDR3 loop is CATSIGQGAWRGYTF. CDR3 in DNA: TGTGCCACCAGCATAGGACAGGGGGCTTGGAGAGGCTACACCTTC. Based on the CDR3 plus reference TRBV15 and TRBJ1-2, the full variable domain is DAMVIQNPRYQVTQFGKPVTLSCSQTLNHNVMYWYQQKSSQAPKLLFHYYDKDFNNEADTPDNFQSRRPNTSFCFLDIRSPGLGDTAMYLCATSIGQGAWRGYTFGSGTRLTVV.

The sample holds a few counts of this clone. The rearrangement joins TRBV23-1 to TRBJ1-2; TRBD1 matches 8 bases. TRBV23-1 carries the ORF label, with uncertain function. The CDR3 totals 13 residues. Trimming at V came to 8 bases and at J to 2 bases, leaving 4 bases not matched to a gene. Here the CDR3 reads CASRDRTNYGYTF. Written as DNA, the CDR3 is TGCGCCAGCCGGGACAGGACAAACTATGGCTACACCTTC.

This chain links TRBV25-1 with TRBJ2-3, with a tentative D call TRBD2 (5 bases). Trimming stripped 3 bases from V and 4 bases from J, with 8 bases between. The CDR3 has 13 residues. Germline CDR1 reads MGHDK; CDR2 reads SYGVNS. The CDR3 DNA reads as TGTGCCAGCAGTGACCCTAGCCCAGATACGCAGTATTTT. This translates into CASSDPSPDTQYF.

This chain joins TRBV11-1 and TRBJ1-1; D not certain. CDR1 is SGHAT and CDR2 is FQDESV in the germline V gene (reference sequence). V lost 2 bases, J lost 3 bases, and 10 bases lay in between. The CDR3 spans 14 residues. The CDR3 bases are TGTGCCAGCAGCTTAAGACGGAGGGACACTGAAGCTTTCTTT. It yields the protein CASSLRRRDTEAFF.

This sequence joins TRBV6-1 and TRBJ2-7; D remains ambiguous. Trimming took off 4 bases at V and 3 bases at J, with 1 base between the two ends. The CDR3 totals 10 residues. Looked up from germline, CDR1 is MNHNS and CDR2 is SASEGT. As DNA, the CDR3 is TGTGCCAGCAGTGGCTACGAGCAGTACTTC. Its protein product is CASSGYEQYF.

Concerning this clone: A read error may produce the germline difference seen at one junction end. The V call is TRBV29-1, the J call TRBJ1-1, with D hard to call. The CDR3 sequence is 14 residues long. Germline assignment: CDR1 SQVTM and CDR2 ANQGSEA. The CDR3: CGSQALTMNTEAFF. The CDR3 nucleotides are TGTGGGAGCCAGGCTCTTACCATGAACACTGAAGCTTTCTTT.

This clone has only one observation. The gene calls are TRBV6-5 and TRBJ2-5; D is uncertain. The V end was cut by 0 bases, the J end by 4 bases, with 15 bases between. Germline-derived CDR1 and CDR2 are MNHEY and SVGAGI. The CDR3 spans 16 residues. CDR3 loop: CASSYSFSGIGETQYF. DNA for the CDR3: TGTGCCAGCAGTTACTCGTTTTCCGGAATCGGAGAGACCCAGTACTTC.

CDR3 loop: CSVGGGPLGEQYF. The CDR3 bases are TGCAGCGTTGGGGGGGGACCCTTAGGCGAGCAGTACTTC. V is TRBV29-1 and J is TRBJ2-7; 7 nucleotides line up with TRBD2. V lost 4 bases to trimming and J lost 6 bases; unmatched junction nucleotides: 9. The germline gives CDR1 SQVTM, CDR2 ANQGSEA. The CDR3 covers 13 residues.